One sample yielded the 11 T cell receptor beta chains listed below, sequenced in a study of T cell responses to AZD1222 COVID-19 vaccine. TCRdb's copy holds only in-frame clones and misses some; the assay was immunoSEQ multiplex PCR. The table lists approximately 120,000 clones, approximately 90% of them singletons, with 4% to 4.5% in the top ten. Sequencing used peripheral blood, obtained on day 0 of AZD1222 vaccination. The origin of the receptors is an adult in good health.

The CDR3 DNA follows: TGCGCCAGCAGCCAAGATATAGCGTTCTATGGCTACACCTTC. This sequence encodes CASSQDIAFYGYTF. The chain has TRBV4-3 and TRBJ1-2; D is uncertain. The germline gives CDR1 LGHNA, CDR2 YSLEER. This CDR3 is built from 14 residues. V lost 0 bases and J lost 4, with 9 bases in between.

The rearrangement links TRBV7-9 to TRBJ1-2; no firm D call. V lost 6 bases and J 2 bases, leaving 7 bases between the germline ends. This CDR3 comprises 12 residues. Per germline, CDR1 SEHNR and CDR2 FQNEAQ (reference sequence). The CDR3 coding sequence is TGTGCCAGCAGTCGAGAGAACTATGGCTACACCTTC. Translated: CASSRENYGYTF.

J is TRBJ1-2 and V is TRBV27; D possibly corresponds to TRBD1 (5 bases). The CDR3 covers 15 residues. Trimming cost V 4 bases and J 3 bases, with 15 bases left between them. Germline V lookup: CDR1 MNHEY, CDR2 SMNVEV (reference sequence). As DNA, the CDR3 is TGTGCCAGCAGTTCCAAGGGGTTTTTGGACTATGGCTACACCTTC. It translates to CASSSKGFLDYGYTF.

CDR3 sequence reads: CASSPMGSTEAFF. The CDR3 DNA follows: TGTGCCAGCTCACCCATGGGAAGCACTGAAGCTTTCTTT. V is TRBV18 and J is TRBJ1-1; D is undetermined. Trimming took 3 bases from V and 4 from J, leaving 9 bases between them. CDR1 and CDR2 from the germline V gene are KGHSH and LQKENI. The CDR3 is made up of 13 amino acids.

The chain has TRBV27 and TRBJ2-1, with D hard to call. The CDR3 is 14 amino acids. The germline V and J ends were trimmed by 4 bases and 0 bases, with 7 bases remaining between them. In germline, CDR1 is MNHEY, CDR2 SMNVEV (reference sequence). This chain's CDR3 is CASSSGHSYNEQFF. The CDR3 region has the DNA TGTGCCAGCAGTTCGGGCCACTCCTACAATGAGCAGTTCTTC.

The V gene is TRBV6-4, the J gene TRBJ1-6; D unclear. V lost 2 bases, J lost 10 bases, and 12 bases lay in between. The V gene's germline CDR1 is MRHNA and CDR2 SNTAGT. The CDR3 has 14 amino acids. CDR3 in amino acids: CASSDGLGHSPLHF. In DNA form, the CDR3 reads TGTGCCAGCAGTGACGGTTTAGGGCACTCACCCCTCCACTTT.

This chain links TRBV12-3 or TRBV12-4 with TRBJ1-5; D is undetermined. The CDR3 is made up of 12 amino acids. Trimming took off 4 bases at V and 12 bases at J, with 13 bases between the two ends. The chain's CDR3 is CASSSPPGLQHF. CDR3 nucleotides: TGTGCCAGCAGTTCCCCTCCCGGTCTCCAGCATTTT.

The chain is built from TRBV5-5 and TRBJ2-5; 7 bases map to TRBD1. Germline-derived CDR1 and CDR2 are SGHKS and YYEKEE (reference sequence). J lost 5 bases, V lost 4 bases, and 17 bases had no gene match. The CDR3 covers 17 residues. The CDR3 DNA follows: TGTGCCAGCAGCCTGGGATCTGTCAGGGGGATAAAGGAGACCCAGTACTTC. Translated: CASSLGSVRGIKETQYF.

This rearrangement joins TRBV2 to TRBJ2-2, with 9 positions matching TRBD1. V trimming: 6 bases; J trimming: 9 bases; junction bases outside the gene matches: 8. CDR1 is SNHLY, CDR2 FYNNEI, per germline. This CDR3 has 14 amino acids. Written as DNA, the CDR3 is TGTGCCAGCAGCGGAGGGACAGGGTTTTGGGAGCTGTTTTTT. This translates into CASSGGTGFWELFF.

The chain links TRBV7-2 to TRBJ1-1; weak D call: TRBD1 (6 bases). Germline V CDR1 and CDR2: SGHTA, FQGNSA. The germline V and J ends were trimmed by 5 bases and 0 bases, with 16 bases remaining between them. The CDR3 extends over 16 amino acids. DNA for the CDR3: TGTGCCAGCAGCCCCCGGGGGGGGCCAATGAACACTGAAGCTTTCTTT. This encodes CASSPRGGPMNTEAFF.

V usage is TRBV2 and J usage is TRBJ2-3; the D gene is possibly TRBD2 (6 bases). V was cut by 8 bases and J by 5 bases, with 20 bases left in between. Germline V gives CDR1 SNHLY, CDR2 FYNNEI. CDR3 length: 15 amino acids. The CDR3 nucleotides read TGTGCCAGCCCCCCGGGCCCGGGGAGGCTAGATACGCAGTATTTT. Encoded protein: CASPPGPGRLDTQYF.